This T cell receptor beta chain comes out of a study of cytomegalovirus exposure and HLA in healthy donors. Overall study findings and caveats: When analyzed later, a missense DCLRE1C variant was found to be linked to TCR beta V- and J-gene trimming.

With regard to this clone: Its antigen remains unidentified.

The PCR was carried out with 60 Vbeta primers and 13 Jbeta primers. TCRdb's table, derived via immunoSEQ multiplex PCR, lists solely in-frame clones and lacks some. The repertoire holds about 160,000 clones, with about 72% as singletons. The sample taken for sequencing was PBMCs. This clonotype was obtained from a man between 60 and 70 years old in good health and CMV-seronegative.

CDR3 sequence reads: CASSWTSGSGGNEQFF. CDR3 nucleotides: TGTGCCAGCAGCTGGACTAGCGGGAGCGGGGGCAATGAGCAGTTCTTC. The chain uses TRBV5-5 and TRBJ2-1; 13 bases agree with TRBD2. Trimming took 3 bases from V and 6 from J; bases not matched to a gene: 6. CDR3 length: 16 amino acids. Germline V gene lookup returns CDR1 SGHKS and CDR2 YYEKEE (reference sequence). The full variable domain, rest sourced from reference TRBV5-5 and TRBJ2-1, is DAGVTQSPTHLIKTRGQQVTLRCSPISGHKSVSWYQQVLGQGPQFIFQYYEKEERGRGNFPDRFSARQFPNYSSELNVNALLLGDSALYLCASSWTSGSGGNEQFFGPGTRLTVL.